The 2 T cell receptor beta chains listed next were all sequenced from one sample in a study of cytomegalovirus exposure and HLA in healthy donors. TCRdb's copy holds only in-frame clones and misses some; the assay was immunoSEQ multiplex PCR. The profile covers 210,000 or so clones, with around 88% appearing a single time and approximately 2.9% taken by the ten largest. Sequenced sample: PBMCs. These TCRs come from a woman younger than 35 in good health and CMV-seronegative.

This clone was seen just once. The chain joins TRBV15 to TRBJ2-1; perhaps TRBD2 as D (5 bases). Trimming shortened V by 1 base and J by 6 bases, and 13 bases separated the two germline ends. This CDR3 contains 15 residues. Germline CDR1 and CDR2: LNHNV and YYDKDF (reference sequence). The CDR3 DNA is TGTGCCACCAGCAGAGCCGGGTCGAGGGCCAATGAGCAGTTCTTC. The encoded protein is CATSRAGSRANEQFF.

The chain combines TRBV6-1 with TRBJ2-7; maybe TRBD2 (6 bases). This CDR3 region has 14 residues. CDR1 and CDR2 (germline): MNHNS, SASEGT. The V end lost 9 bases, the J end lost 2 bases, and 17 bases lay between the germline ends. The CDR3 DNA sequence: TGTGCCAGTCGCCGGGACTTCCCTACCTACGAGCAGTACTTC. Translation gives CASRRDFPTYEQYF.